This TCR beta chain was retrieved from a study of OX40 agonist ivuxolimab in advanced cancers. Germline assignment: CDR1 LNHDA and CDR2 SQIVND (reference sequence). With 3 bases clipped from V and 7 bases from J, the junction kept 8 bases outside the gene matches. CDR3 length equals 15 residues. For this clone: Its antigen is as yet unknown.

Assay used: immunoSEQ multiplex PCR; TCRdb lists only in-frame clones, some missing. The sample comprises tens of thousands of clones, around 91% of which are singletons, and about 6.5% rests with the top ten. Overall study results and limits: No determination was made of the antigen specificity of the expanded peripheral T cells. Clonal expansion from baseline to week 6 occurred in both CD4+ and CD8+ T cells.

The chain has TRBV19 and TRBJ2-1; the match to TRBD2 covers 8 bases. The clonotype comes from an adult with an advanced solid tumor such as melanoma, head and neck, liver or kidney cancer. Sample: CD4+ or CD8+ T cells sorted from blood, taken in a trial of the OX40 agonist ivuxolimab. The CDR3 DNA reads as TGTGCCAGTAGTATGTCCGGGAGGGCCGGTAATGAGCAGTTCTTC. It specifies CASSMSGRAGNEQFF. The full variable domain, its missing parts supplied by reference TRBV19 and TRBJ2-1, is DGGITQSPKYLFRKEGQNVTLSCEQNLNHDAMYWYRQDPGQGLRLIYYSQIVNDFQKGDIAEGYSVSREKKESFPLTVTSAQKNPTAFYLCASSMSGRAGNEQFFGPGTRLTVL.